This T cell receptor (beta chain) is from a study of T cell changes during pregnancy in multiple sclerosis. Assay: immunoSEQ multiplex PCR; the TCRdb copy retains only in-frame clones and omits some. The sample lists over 45,000 clones, 88% occurring once. The V gene's germline CDR1 is SSHAT and CDR2 FNYEAQ (reference sequence). The CDR3 spans 15 residues. J lost 6 bases, V lost 1 base, and 4 bases had no gene match. The TCR sequence derives from a female donor with multiple sclerosis, enrolled in a pregnancy study. The sample in question was CD4+ T cells from peripheral blood mononuclear cells, obtained in the third trimester of pregnancy. This sequence joins TRBV7-7 and TRBJ2-2, with 8 positions matching TRBD1. DNA for the CDR3: TGTGCCAGCAGCTTAGACAGGGGGGAGGCCGGGGAGCTGTTTTTT. As protein: CASSLDRGEAGELFF. The whole variable domain, remainder taken from reference TRBV7-7 and TRBJ2-2, is GAGVSQSPRYKVTKRGQDVTLRCDPISSHATLYWYQQALGQGPEFLTYFNYEAQPDKSGLPSDRFSAERPEGSISTLTIQRTEQRDSAMYRCASSLDRGEAGELFFGEGSRLTVL.